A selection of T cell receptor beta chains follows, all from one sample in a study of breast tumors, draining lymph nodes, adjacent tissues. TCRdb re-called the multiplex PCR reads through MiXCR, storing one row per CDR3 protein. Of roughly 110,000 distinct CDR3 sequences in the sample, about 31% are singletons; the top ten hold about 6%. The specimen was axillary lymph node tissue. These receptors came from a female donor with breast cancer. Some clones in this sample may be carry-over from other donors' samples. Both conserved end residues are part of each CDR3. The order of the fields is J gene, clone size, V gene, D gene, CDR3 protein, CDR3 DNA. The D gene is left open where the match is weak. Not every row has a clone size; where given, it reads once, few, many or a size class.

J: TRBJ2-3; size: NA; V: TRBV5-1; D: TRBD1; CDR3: CASSLGQGGRSTDTQYF; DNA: TGCGCCAGCAGCTTGGGACAGGGGGGGCGTAGCACAGATACGCAGTATTTT
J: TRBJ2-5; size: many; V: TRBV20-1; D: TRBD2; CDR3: CSANRAGGQETQYF; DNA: TGCAGTGCAAATCGGGCGGGGGGCCAAGAGACCCAGTACTTC
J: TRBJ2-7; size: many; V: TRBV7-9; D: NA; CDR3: CASSPGRPYEQYF; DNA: TGTGCCAGCAGCCCAGGACGGCCTTACGAGCAGTACTTC
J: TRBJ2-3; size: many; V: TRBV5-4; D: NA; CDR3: CASSPGVAVSTDTQYF; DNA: TGTGCCAGCAGCCCGGGGGTAGCAGTGAGCACAGATACGCAGTATTTT
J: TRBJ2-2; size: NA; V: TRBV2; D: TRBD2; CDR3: CASSGTSGELFF; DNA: TGTGCCAGCAGTGGGACTAGCGGGGAGCTGTTTTTT
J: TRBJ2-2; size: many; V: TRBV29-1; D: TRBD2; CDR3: CRILAGGTGELFF; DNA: TGCAGAATACTAGCGGGAGGTACCGGGGAGCTGTTTTTT
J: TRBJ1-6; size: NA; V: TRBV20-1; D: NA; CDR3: CSASRGTLSYNPLLHF; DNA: TGCAGTGCTAGTCGGGGGACACTGTCATATAATCCACTCCTCCACTTT
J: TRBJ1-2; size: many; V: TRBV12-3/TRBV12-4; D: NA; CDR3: CASSPHQGSNYGYTF; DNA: TGTGCCAGCAGCCCCCATCAGGGCTCTAACTATGGCTACACCTTC
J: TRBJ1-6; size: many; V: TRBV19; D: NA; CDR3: CASNSAGSYNSPLHF; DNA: TGTGCCAGCAACAGTGCTGGCTCCTATAATTCACCCCTCCACTTT
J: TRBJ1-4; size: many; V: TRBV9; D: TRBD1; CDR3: CASSVGWGQGGFNEKLFF; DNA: TGTGCCAGCAGCGTAGGATGGGGACAGGGTGGATTTAATGAAAAACTGTTTTTT
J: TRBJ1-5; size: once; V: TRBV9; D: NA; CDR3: CASSRRLAGLETQHF; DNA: TGTGCCAGCAGTCGGCGACTAGCGGGGTTGGAGACCCAGCATTTT
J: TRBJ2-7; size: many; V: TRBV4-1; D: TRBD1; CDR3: CASSQGFARGRRTSEQYF; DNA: TGCGCCAGCAGCCAGGGGTTCGCCAGGGGGCGAAGGACCTCCGAGCAGTACTTC
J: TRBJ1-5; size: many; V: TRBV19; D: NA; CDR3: CASSVQGGNQPQHF; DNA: TGTGCCAGTAGTGTACAGGGAGGCAATCAGCCCCAGCATTTT
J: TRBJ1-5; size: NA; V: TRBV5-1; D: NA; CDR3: CASSLLRGQPQHF; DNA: TGCGCCAGCAGCCTACTTCGAGGACAGCCCCAGCATTTT
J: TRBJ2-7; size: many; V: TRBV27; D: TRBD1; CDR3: CASSPSGQVLLQQYF; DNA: TGTGCCAGCAGTCCCTCGGGACAGGTCCTTCTACAGCAGTACTTC
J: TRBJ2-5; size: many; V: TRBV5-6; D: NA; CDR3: CASSLRAGETQYF; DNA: TGTGCCAGCAGCTTAAGAGCGGGAGAGACCCAGTACTTC
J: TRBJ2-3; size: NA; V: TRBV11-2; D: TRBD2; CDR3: CASSPTSGRRGTDTQYF; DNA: TGTGCCAGCAGCCCAACTAGCGGGAGGAGGGGCACAGATACGCAGTATTTT
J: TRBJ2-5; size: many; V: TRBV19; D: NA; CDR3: CASTPQGPPVRQETQYF; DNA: TGTGCCAGTACCCCACAGGGCCCCCCGGTGCGACAAGAGACCCAGTACTTC
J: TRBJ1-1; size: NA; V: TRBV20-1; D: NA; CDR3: CGARDYRENTEAFF; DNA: TGCGGTGCTAGAGATTACAGGGAGAACACTGAAGCTTTCTTT
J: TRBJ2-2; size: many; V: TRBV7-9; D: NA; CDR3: CASSLEDFQGELFF; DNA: TGTGCCAGCAGCTTAGAGGACTTCCAAGGGGAGCTGTTTTTT
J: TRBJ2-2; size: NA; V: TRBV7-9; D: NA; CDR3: CASSSQGQVNGELFF; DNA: TGTGCCAGCAGCTCGCAGGGGCAAGTCAACGGGGAGCTGTTTTTT
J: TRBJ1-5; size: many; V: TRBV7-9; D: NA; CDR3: CASRKGSNQPQHF; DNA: TGTGCCAGCAGAAAAGGTTCCAATCAGCCCCAGCATTTT
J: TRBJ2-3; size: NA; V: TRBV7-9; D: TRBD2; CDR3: CASSLIIAGDNEQYF; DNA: TGTGCCAGCAGCTTAATTATAGCGGGGGACAATGAGCAGTATTTT
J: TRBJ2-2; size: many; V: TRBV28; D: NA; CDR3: CASSLGYTGELFF; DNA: TGTGCCAGCAGTTTAGGGTACACCGGGGAGCTGTTTTTT
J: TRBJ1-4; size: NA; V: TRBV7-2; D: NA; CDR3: CASSRQGQGGEKLFF; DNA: TGTGCCAGCAGCCGCCAGGGTCAGGGAGGTGAAAAACTGTTTTTT
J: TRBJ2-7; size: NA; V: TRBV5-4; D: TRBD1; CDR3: CANGPRQGLYEQYF; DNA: TGTGCCAACGGCCCGCGACAGGGCCTATACGAGCAGTACTTC
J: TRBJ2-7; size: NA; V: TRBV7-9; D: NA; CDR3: CVSSRTEGYDEQYF; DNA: TGTGTCAGCAGCCGAACCGAGGGGTACGACGAGCAGTACTTC
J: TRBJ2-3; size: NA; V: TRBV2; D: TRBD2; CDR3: CASSGRGSGGRGTDTQYF; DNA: TGTGCCAGCAGTGGCCGAGGTAGCGGGGGCAGGGGAACAGATACGCAGTATTTT
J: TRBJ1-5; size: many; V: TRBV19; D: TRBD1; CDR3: CASSIGQGLTRPQHF; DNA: TGTGCCAGTAGTATCGGACAGGGGCTGACTAGGCCCCAGCATTTT
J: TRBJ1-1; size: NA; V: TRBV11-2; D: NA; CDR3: CASSFLAVNTEAFF; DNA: TGTGCCAGCAGCTTCTTAGCGGTCAACACTGAAGCTTTCTTT
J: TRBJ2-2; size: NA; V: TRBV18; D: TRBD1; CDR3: CASSRQGNTGELFF; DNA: TGTGCCAGCTCACGACAGGGCAACACCGGGGAGCTGTTTTTT
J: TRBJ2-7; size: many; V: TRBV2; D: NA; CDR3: CASRFRGYEQYF; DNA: TGTGCCAGCAGGTTCAGGGGTTATGAGCAGTACTTC
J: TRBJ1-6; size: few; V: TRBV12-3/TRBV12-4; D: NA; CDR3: CASTSDNMALHF; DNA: TGTGCCAGCACTTCGGACAATATGGCCCTCCACTTT
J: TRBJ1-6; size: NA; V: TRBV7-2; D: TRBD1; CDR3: CASSSERGLSPLHF; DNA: TGTGCCAGCAGCTCGGAGAGGGGGCTGTCACCCCTCCACTTT
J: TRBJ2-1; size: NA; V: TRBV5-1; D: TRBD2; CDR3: CASSPQVAGVGNEQLF; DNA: TGCGCCAGCAGCCCCCAGGTAGCGGGAGTCGGCAATGAGCAGCTCTTC
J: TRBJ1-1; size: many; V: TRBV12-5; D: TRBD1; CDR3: CASGVDRGRLMNTEAFF; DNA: TGTGCTAGTGGTGTGGACAGGGGAAGGCTAATGAACACTGAAGCTTTCTTT
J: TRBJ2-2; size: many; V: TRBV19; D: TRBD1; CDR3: CASMETGHTGELFF; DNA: TGTGCCAGTATGGAGACAGGGCACACCGGGGAGCTGTTTTTT
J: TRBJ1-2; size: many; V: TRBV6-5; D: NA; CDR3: CASQGKFNYGYTF; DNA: TGTGCCAGCCAAGGAAAATTTAACTATGGCTACACCTTC
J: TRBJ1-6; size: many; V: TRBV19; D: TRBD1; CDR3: CASRDRGRSPLHF; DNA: TGTGCCAGTAGGGACAGGGGTAGGTCACCCCTCCACTTT
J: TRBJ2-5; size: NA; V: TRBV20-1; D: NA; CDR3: CSAPDSFLNYGYQETQYF; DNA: TGCAGTGCTCCGGACAGTTTCCTCAACTATGGCTACCAAGAGACCCAGTACTTC
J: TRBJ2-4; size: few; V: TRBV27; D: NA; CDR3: CASSLSGPKNIQYF; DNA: TGTGCCAGCAGTTTATCCGGACCCAAAAACATTCAGTACTTC
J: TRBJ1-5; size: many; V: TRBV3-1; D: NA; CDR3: CASSPTGNQPQHF; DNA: TGTGCCAGCAGCCCCACAGGGAATCAGCCCCAGCATTTT
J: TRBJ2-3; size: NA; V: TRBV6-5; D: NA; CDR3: CASSHSVDSSTDTQYF; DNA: TGTGCCAGCAGTCACTCCGTGGACAGTAGCACAGATACGCAGTATTTT
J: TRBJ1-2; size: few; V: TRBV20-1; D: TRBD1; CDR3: CSAPDRFYGYTF; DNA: TGCAGTGCCCCGGACAGGTTCTATGGCTACACCTTC
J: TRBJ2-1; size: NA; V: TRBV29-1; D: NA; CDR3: CSVEDLGFRYNEQFF; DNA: TGCAGCGTTGAAGATTTGGGATTTAGGTACAATGAGCAGTTCTTC